The following is a TCR beta chain sequence with its context. What it binds is not known. Noted treatment: 19 received Ad26.COV2.S at low or high dose, single or two shots; 5 received placebo; per-sample allocation not given. Collection of the samples took place on day 63 after the first injection of vaccine or placebo. The protocol was immunoSEQ multiplex PCR, while the TCRdb copy is restricted to in-frame clones and leaves out a portion. The sample lists 300,000 to 400,000 clones, about 89% occurring once. Trimming shortened V by 3 bases and J by 4 bases, and 17 bases separated the two germline ends. CDR1 is WSHSY, CDR2 SAAADI, per germline. The CDR3 covers 16 residues. These data are taken from a study of Ad26.COV2.S vaccination and SARS-CoV-2 variants. As for the study in general: Donor was in the COV1001 Ad26.COV2.S trial arm. By the intramuscular route, Ad26.COV2.S was given once, or twice 56 days apart.

Overall study findings and caveats: Analyses that measured TCR breadth and depth may have underestimated total T cell responses.

The origin of this receptor is a person aged 18 to 59 who received the Ad26.COV2.S COVID-19 vaccine or a placebo. The chain employs TRBV10-2 and TRBJ2-3; the D gene is possibly TRBD1 (5 bases). The material was peripheral blood, obtained in a trial of Ad26.COV2.S vaccine versus placebo. Here the CDR3 DNA reads TGCGCCAGCAGTGACGGGCACAGGTTCAGATCAGATACGCAGTATTTT. It codes for CASSDGHRFRSDTQYF.